The 15 T cell receptor beta chains below come from one sample, sequenced in a study of shared clonotypes between healthy human individuals. Assay used: immunoSEQ multiplex PCR; TCRdb lists only in-frame clones, some missing. The data show about 380,000 clones, 90% to 98% seen once. The specimen was memory CD8+ T cells sorted from blood. Subset defined: CD45RO+ cells pooled with CCR7-negative TemRA cells. All receptors come from a man between 25 and 39 years old in good health.

This clone occurred once. This chain uses TRBV19 with TRBJ2-4; D possibly matches TRBD1 or TRBD2 (6 bases each). V was clipped by 1 base and J by 1 base, with 8 bases between them. This CDR3 is 15 amino acids long. Germline-derived CDR1 and CDR2 are LNHDA and SQIVND (reference sequence). The CDR3 bases are TGTGCCAGTAGTATAGGGGGGGCGGCCAAAAACATTCAGTACTTC. It is translated as CASSIGGAAKNIQYF.

V usage is TRBV28 and J usage is TRBJ2-7; no firm D call. CDR1 and CDR2 from the germline V gene are MDHEN and SYDVKM. The CDR3 is 14 residues long. Trimming removed 2 bases at V and 6 bases at J, with 14 bases between. The chain's CDR3 is CASSLKSELSEQYF. For the CDR3, the DNA is TGTGCCAGCAGTTTAAAATCAGAACTCTCCGAGCAGTACTTC.

CDR3 in amino acids: CARGRDGEETQYF. In nucleotides, the CDR3 is TGTGCCAGGGGACGGGACGGCGAAGAGACCCAGTACTTC. The V call is TRBV28, the J call TRBJ2-5; either TRBD1 or TRBD2 may supply D (5 bases each). This CDR3 has 13 amino acids. Germline V CDR1 and CDR2: MDHEN, SYDVKM. The germline V and J ends were trimmed by 9 bases and 3 bases, with 14 bases remaining between them.

This chain links TRBV20-1 with TRBJ1-4, with D hard to call. CDR3 length: 11 amino acids. The germline V gene encodes CDR1 DFQATT and CDR2 SNEGSKA (reference sequence). V lost 3 bases and J lost 6, with 5 bases in between. As DNA, the CDR3 is TGCAGTGCTAGTTATGATGAAAAACTGTTTTTT. This sequence encodes CSASYDEKLFF.

The rearrangement links TRBV14 to TRBJ1-1; TRBD1 is a possible D gene (5 bases). The CDR3 covers 12 residues. Germline V gene sequence: CDR1 SGHDN, CDR2 FVKESK. Trimming stripped 5 bases from V and 4 bases from J, with 8 bases between. Here the CDR3 DNA reads TGTGCCAGCAGCAGGAGGGGCACTGAAGCTTTCTTT. This codes for CASSRRGTEAFF.

This chain joins TRBV9 and TRBJ2-5; D remains unclear. CDR3 length equals 12 residues. Germline CDR1 SGDLS, CDR2 YYNGEE. The V end lost 4 bases, the J end lost 4 bases, and 8 bases lay between the germline ends. The CDR3 DNA is TGTGCCAGCAGCCGCAACAGAGAGACCCAGTACTTC. Its translation: CASSRNRETQYF.

CDR3 in DNA: TGTGCCAGCAGCCCCGACAGCCTGAACACTGAAGCTTTCTTT. Translated: CASSPDSLNTEAFF. This chain uses TRBV5-6 with TRBJ1-1; tentative D call: TRBD1 (5 bases). This CDR3 is 14 amino acids long. With 4 bases removed from V and 0 bases from J, the gap between germline ends came to 10 bases. Germline V lookup: CDR1 SGHDT, CDR2 YYEEEE.

The rearrangement links TRBV4-2 to TRBJ2-3; no firm D call. Trimming stripped 1 base from V and 2 bases from J, with 7 bases between. The germline V gene has CDR1 LGHNA and CDR2 YNFKEQ. The CDR3 is 14 amino acids. CDR3: CASSQGLNTDTQYF. The CDR3, as DNA: TGTGCCAGCAGCCAAGGGCTAAACACAGATACGCAGTATTTT.

V and J are TRBV7-8 and TRBJ1-2; D gene unclear. Trimming removed 2 bases at V and 7 bases at J, with 14 bases between. The CDR3 is 14 residues long. Looked up from germline, CDR1 is SGHVS and CDR2 is FQNEAQ. CDR3 sequence: CASSLWALEGGYTF. The CDR3 bases are TGTGCCAGCAGCTTATGGGCGTTGGAGGGTGGCTACACCTTC. Combining the CDR3 with reference TRBV7-8 and TRBJ1-2 gives the whole variable domain GAGVSQSPRYKVAKRGQDVALRCDPISGHVSLFWYQQALGQGPEFLTYFQNEAQLDKSGLPSDRFFAERPEGSVSTLKIQRTQQEDSAVYLCASSLWALEGGYTFGSGTRLTVV.

The gene calls are TRBV15 and TRBJ2-7; weak D call: TRBD1 (6 bases). This CDR3 is 15 amino acids long. Trimming shortened V by 0 bases and J by 2 bases, and 11 bases separated the two germline ends. Germline CDR1 is LNHNV and CDR2 is YYDKDF (reference sequence). The CDR3 reads CATSRDQRDTYEQYF. CDR3 bases: TGTGCCACCAGCAGAGATCAGAGGGACACCTACGAGCAGTACTTC.

CDR3 DNA: TGTGCCAGCAGCAAAATACAGGGGGCAGGCAATCAGCCCCAGCATTTT. This sequence encodes CASSKIQGAGNQPQHF. The chain has TRBV6-9 and TRBJ1-5; 9 bases agree with TRBD1. V was pared by 6 bases and J by 2 bases, with 8 bases of the junction left unmatched. CDR1 and CDR2 (germline): MNHGY, SVAAGI. The CDR3 totals 16 residues.

This chain joins TRBV5-1 and TRBJ2-2; 12 bases line up with TRBD1. J gave up 4 bases and V 4 bases, and 5 bases lay outside the gene matches. The CDR3 sequence is 16 residues long. Germline-derived CDR1 and CDR2 are SGHRS and YFSETQ. CDR3 in amino acids: CASSPGDRGLTGELFF. In DNA, the CDR3 is TGCGCCAGCAGCCCGGGGGACAGGGGGCTCACCGGGGAGCTGTTTTTT.

The chain employs TRBV6-5 and TRBJ2-7; 10 bases match TRBD1. The trim removed 2 bases at V and 2 bases at J, leaving 3 bases unmatched. The CDR3 contains 15 residues. Germline CDR1 reads MNHEY; CDR2 reads SVGAGI. CDR3: CASSYTGTGAYEQYF. CDR3 coding DNA: TGTGCCAGCAGTTACACCGGGACAGGGGCCTACGAGCAGTACTTC.

The chain couples TRBV6-1 to TRBJ1-5; D not resolved. The V gene lost 3 bases and the J gene lost 4 bases, with 7 bases spanning the gap. This CDR3 is 13 amino acids long. The V gene's germline CDR1 is MNHNS and CDR2 SASEGT. This chain's CDR3 is CASSDPGNQPQHF. In DNA, the CDR3 is TGTGCCAGCAGTGATCCGGGAAATCAGCCCCAGCATTTT.

V and J are TRBV5-1 and TRBJ2-2; 9 nucleotides line up with TRBD1. V was clipped by 3 bases and J by 5 bases; unmatched bases: 8. Germline CDR1 SGHRS, CDR2 YFSETQ. This CDR3 contains 16 residues. CDR3 in DNA: TGCGCCAGCAGCTGGTGGACAGGGGTGAGGACCGGGGAGCTGTTTTTT. It specifies CASSWWTGVRTGELFF.